Listed here are 20 T cell receptor beta chains from one sample, sequenced in a study of blood T cell repertoires in COVID-19. Assay: immunoSEQ multiplex PCR; the TCRdb copy retains only in-frame clones and omits some. The sample lists some 220,000 clones, approximately 85% occurring once. The sequencing input was peripheral blood. These receptors were collected from a woman in her 70s with COVID-19, enrolled during active disease.

The chain links TRBV18 to TRBJ1-6; D unresolved. This CDR3 has 15 amino acids. V was clipped by 6 bases and J by 7 bases, with 16 bases between them. The germline V gene has CDR1 KGHSH and CDR2 LQKENI. The CDR3, as DNA: TGTGCCAGCTCTACCGACACCGGCACGAATTCACCCCTCCACTTT. Translation gives CASSTDTGTNSPLHF.

This rearrangement joins TRBV27 to TRBJ1-2; TRBD1 matches at 7 bases. This CDR3 region has 13 residues. Germline loops: CDR1 MNHEY, CDR2 SMNVEV (reference sequence). V shed 6 bases, J shed 3 bases, and the junction held 4 bases outside the gene matches. The chain's CDR3 is CASSITGDYGYTF. The CDR3 bases are TGTGCCAGCAGCATCACAGGGGACTATGGCTACACCTTC.

This chain uses TRBV6-6 with TRBJ1-5, with 8 nucleotides matching TRBD1. From germline, CDR1 is MNHNY and CDR2 SVGAGI (reference sequence). The CDR3 has 16 residues. The V segment lost 0 bases and the J segment 6 bases; nucleotides outside the gene matches: 7. CDR3 DNA sequence: TGTGCCAGCAGTTACTCGATTCAGGGGGCTGGTCAGCCCCAGCATTTT. The encoded protein is CASSYSIQGAGQPQHF.

The chain recombines TRBV6-2 or TRBV6-3 with TRBJ2-3; 14 nucleotides align to TRBD2. Germline V gene data show CDR1 as MNHEY and CDR2 as SVGEGT. The V and J ends lost 6 bases and 3 bases, in that order; junction bases with no gene match: 11. The CDR3 length is 18 residues. The CDR3 DNA is TGTGCCAGCAGCCGCGGACTAGCGGGAGGTGGGACTACAGATACGCAGTATTTT. Protein sequence: CASSRGLAGGGTTDTQYF.

The genes are TRBV7-9 and TRBJ1-3; D not resolved. Per the germline V gene, CDR1 is SEHNR and CDR2 is FQNEAQ (reference sequence). The CDR3 covers 15 residues. The V and J ends lost 4 bases and 1 base respectively, with 11 bases between them. The CDR3 reads CASSSQAFSGNTIYF. For the CDR3, the DNA is TGTGCCAGCAGCTCTCAGGCTTTTTCTGGAAACACCATATATTTT.

The chain couples TRBV27 to TRBJ1-5; no clear D. Germline values: CDR1 MNHEY, CDR2 SMNVEV (reference sequence). The CDR3 spans 13 residues. V was cut by 6 bases and J by 0 bases, with 6 bases left in between. CDR3 sequence (DNA): TGTGCCAGCAGCCCATTTAGCAATCAGCCCCAGCATTTT. It codes for CASSPFSNQPQHF.

The rearrangement uses TRBV6-5 and TRBJ1-2, with 7 bases that match TRBD1. The V segment lost 2 bases and the J segment 7 bases; nucleotides outside the gene matches: 10. The CDR3 has 15 amino acids. CDR1 and CDR2 (germline): MNHEY, SVGAGI. CDR3 protein: CASSYGGGRGGGYTF. CDR3 DNA: TGTGCCAGCAGTTACGGAGGGGGCAGGGGTGGTGGCTACACCTTC.

The chain combines TRBV5-4 with TRBJ1-1, with a weak D call TRBD1 (5 bases). The CDR3 has 15 amino acids. CDR1 and CDR2 (germline): SGHNT, YYREEE (reference sequence). The V gene lost 4 bases and the J gene lost 3 bases, with 16 bases spanning the gap. The CDR3 bases are TGTGCCAGCAGCCCTGGGGGGAGGCCCGACACTGAAGCTTTCTTT. Its protein is CASSPGGRPDTEAFF. The full variable domain, rest sourced from reference TRBV5-4 and TRBJ1-1, is ETGVTQSPTHLIKTRGQQVTLRCSSQSGHNTVSWYQQALGQGPQFIFQYYREEENGRGNFPPRFSGLQFPNYSSELNVNALELDDSALYLCASSPGGRPDTEAFFGQGTRLTVV.

This chain connects TRBV9 to TRBJ2-3; 7 bases are a match to TRBD2. The CDR3 is 13 amino acids. V gave up 3 bases and J gave up 4 bases; unmatched junction bases: 2. CDR1 SGDLS and CDR2 YYNGEE come from the germline V gene. In DNA form, the CDR3 reads TGTGCCAGCAGCGCGGGACTACCAGATACGCAGTATTTT. Residues: CASSAGLPDTQYF.

This clone was detected once. The CDR3 sequence is CASSYSGAPRDGYTF. For the CDR3, the DNA is TGTGCCAGCAGTTACTCGGGGGCGCCAAGAGACGGCTACACCTTC. This sequence joins TRBV6-5 and TRBJ1-2; possibly TRBD1 for D (6 bases). Germline-derived CDR1 and CDR2 are MNHEY and SVGAGI. The CDR3 sequence is 15 residues long. Trimming removed 0 bases from V and 8 bases from J, with 16 bases in between.

In DNA form, the CDR3 reads TGCAGCGTTGAGGCGTGGACAGGGGGTAGGAACTATGGCTACACCTTC. It specifies CSVEAWTGGRNYGYTF. This chain connects TRBV29-1 to TRBJ1-2, with 10 bases that match TRBD1. CDR3 size: 16 residues. V lost 3 bases and J lost 2; bases outside the gene matches: 9. The germline CDR1 and CDR2 sequences are SQVTM and ANQGSEA.

The V gene is TRBV13, the J gene TRBJ2-2; D not resolved. The CDR3 has 15 amino acids. The V end was cut by 0 bases, the J end by 4 bases, with 9 bases between. Looked up from germline, CDR1 is PRHDT and CDR2 is FYEKMQ (reference sequence). The CDR3 loop is CASSLGPVSTGELFF. CDR3 in DNA: TGTGCCAGCAGCTTAGGCCCGGTTAGCACCGGGGAGCTGTTTTTT.

The gene calls are TRBV7-2 and TRBJ2-4; D may be TRBD2 (7 bases). The CDR3 is 13 amino acids. Germline-derived CDR1 and CDR2 are SGHTA and FQGNSA. DNA of the CDR3: TGTGCTACGGGGGCACGGCGGGAGAACATTCAGTACTTC. Translating it yields CATGARRENIQYF.

This clone was seen at least ten times. This chain uses TRBV5-6 with TRBJ1-1; D gene uncertain. Germline loops: CDR1 SGHDT, CDR2 YYEEEE. Trimming removed 3 bases from V and 1 base from J, with 7 bases in between. This CDR3 has 13 amino acids. DNA of the CDR3: TGTGCCAGCAGCTCACGCAGGAACACTGAAGCTTTCTTT. Translating it yields CASSSRRNTEAFF.

Of note for this clone: Its ends do not fully match the called genes, so a read error is possible. V gene TRBV5-1 combines with J gene TRBJ1-6; D is uncertain. Germline V gene sequence: CDR1 SGHRS, CDR2 YFSETQ. The CDR3 is 15 amino acids. The CDR3 region is CASSPRTSSNSPLHF. As DNA, the CDR3 is TGCGCCAGCAGCCCGAGAACCTCCTCTAATTCACCCCTCCACTTT.

The CDR3 loop reads CASSSGIQNEKLFF. The CDR3 DNA sequence: TGTGCCAGCAGCTCCGGGATTCAAAATGAAAAACTGTTTTTT. The V call is TRBV13, the J call TRBJ1-4, with D uncertain. Germline values: CDR1 PRHDT, CDR2 FYEKMQ (reference sequence). Trimming took off 4 bases at V and 5 bases at J, with 11 bases between the two ends. The CDR3 totals 14 residues.

The chain recombines TRBV6-6 with TRBJ1-3; D uncertain. Trimming removed 2 bases from V and 7 bases from J, with 6 bases in between. This CDR3 has 12 amino acids. From germline, CDR1 is MNHNY and CDR2 SVGAGI (reference sequence). The CDR3 coding sequence is TGTGCCAGCAGTTACCCCCTTAACACCATATATTTT. Translation: CASSYPLNTIYF.

This clone showed up just once. The chain couples TRBV7-9 to TRBJ1-1; 7 nucleotides match TRBD1. The CDR3 contains 13 residues. The germline V gene encodes CDR1 SEHNR and CDR2 FQNEAQ (reference sequence). Losses at the gene ends were 4 bases for V and 7 bases for J; bases not matched to a gene: 6. The DNA of the CDR3 is TGTGCCAGCAGCTATGAACAGGGGATTGAAGCTTTCTTT. This encodes CASSYEQGIEAFF.

This clone was detected once. The chain recombines TRBV9 with TRBJ2-2; a weak D match, TRBD1 (6 bases). V lost 0 bases and J 2 bases, leaving 14 bases between the germline ends. This CDR3 comprises 17 residues. The germline CDR1 and CDR2 sequences are SGDLS and YYNGEE. The CDR3 nucleotides read TGTGCCAGCAGCGTAGCTACTGGGGGCAGTAACACCGGGGAGCTGTTTTTT. Protein: CASSVATGGSNTGELFF.

The chain joins TRBV3-1 (or the pseudogene TRBV3-2) to TRBJ2-3; 8 positions match TRBD2. Germline CDR1 reads LGHDT; CDR2 reads YNNKEL (reference sequence). There are 16 residues in the CDR3. Trimming took 0 bases from V and 6 from J; bases not matched to a gene: 8. CDR3 sequence reads: CASSQEGGLVGDTQYF. The CDR3 DNA follows: TGTGCCAGCAGCCAAGAGGGGGGACTAGTTGGGGATACGCAGTATTTT.